This TCR beta chain was captured in a study of blood T cell repertoires in COVID-19 (TCRdb year 2020). Study-level background: The collaborator samples originated in the United States, Italy and Spain and spanned the acute and convalescent phases of COVID-19. The material from the prospective study consisted of cDNA or gDNA derived from T cells, B-cell-depleted T cells, or PBMCs. Deeply sampled blood TCRbeta repertoires from subjects exposed to, actively infected with, or recovered from COVID-19 were included in the dataset. A freely available public database, intended as a resource for researchers studying the immune response to SARS-CoV-2, is where the repertoires were released. Samples came from the ongoing ImmuneRACE study (first 160 participants) plus 1,254 subjects from 6 global collaborators. Sample metadata almost always included a de-identified subject ID, COVID-19 status, age in years and sex. HLA class I and class II types, where available, came from metadata supplied by the sample provider rather than from assay-based typing. What the authors observed across the whole study: The quantity of clinical and demographic metadata differed by source and by participant and was supplied without curation.

With respect to this clone: Its antigen is currently not known. Base qualities are missing; no much larger clone stands one base away.

Samples from volunteer blood donors who had recovered from COVID-19 were contributed by a second Seattle source. Each collaborating institution followed its own protocols to collect whole blood in K2EDTA tubes. For TCRbeta analysis, collaborators shipped samples as frozen whole blood, isolated PBMCs, or DNA extracted from either of those sample types. TCRbeta CDR3 regions were amplified from genomic DNA by means of the immunoSEQ Assay, a bias-controlled multiplex PCR. From the authors' description of their analysis: The number of nucleated cells in each sample was estimated by amplification of reference gene primers within the assay. To quantify the absolute abundance of each unique TCRbeta CDR3 rearrangement, sequence reads were collapsed and filtered. For each sample, productive Simpson clonality was calculated as the square root of Simpson's diversity index over productive rearrangements. This immuneACCESS table, as held by TCRdb, lists in-frame sequences with V and J called but not all clones. Of the missing ones, under half trace to an unresolved V gene in checked studies; the others have no known cause. The DNA gave D and trimming, while V, J and clone size come from that table. For this sample the table gives under 300,000 clones, of which more than 75% were detected only once. The top ten hold around 0.98% of the sample.

The CDR3 numbers 17 residues from cysteine through phenylalanine. Just CDR3 DNA is preserved here, 51 bases in frame from base 1. Per the germline V gene (reference sequence), LNHDA is the CDR1 and SQIVND is the CDR2. V and J are trimmed by 3 bases and 7 bases, and the gene matches miss 12 bases of the junction. This chain is built from TRBV19 and TRBJ1-6, with 7 bases aligning to TRBD1. The origin of this receptor is a woman aged 40 to 49 who had recovered from COVID-19. Material: peripheral blood. The nucleotide sequence reads TGTGCCAGTAGTATTCCCTCTCGACAGGGATGGAATTCACCCCTCCACTTT. Its protein product is CASSIPSRQGWNSPLHF.